The entry that follows covers one T cell receptor (beta chain) sequence. The antigen remains undetermined. TCRdb re-analysed the 5' RACE reads in MiXCR, keeping a single row per CDR3 protein. The sample has hundreds of thousands of distinct CDR3 sequences, 20% to 30% seen once; the top ten hold just over 6.5%. This entry is derived from a study of CD8 T cells in ankylosing spondylitis. General study points: Disease-linked clones had a CD8+ phenotype and relatively low frequency in peripheral blood.

The germline CDR1 and CDR2 sequences are SEHNR and FQNEAQ (reference sequence). V lost 4 bases and J lost 2, with 17 bases in between. CDR3 length: 16 amino acids. The clonotype comes from a male donor with ankylosing spondylitis or in good health (not recorded which). The rearrangement joins TRBV7-9 to TRBJ2-5; D remains ambiguous. The sequenced material came from blood, either unsorted or a sorted T cell fraction (not recorded which). CDR3 loop: CASSSRISKAQETQYF. In DNA form, the CDR3 reads TGTGCCAGCAGCTCCCGGATTAGCAAGGCACAAGAGACCCAGTACTTC.